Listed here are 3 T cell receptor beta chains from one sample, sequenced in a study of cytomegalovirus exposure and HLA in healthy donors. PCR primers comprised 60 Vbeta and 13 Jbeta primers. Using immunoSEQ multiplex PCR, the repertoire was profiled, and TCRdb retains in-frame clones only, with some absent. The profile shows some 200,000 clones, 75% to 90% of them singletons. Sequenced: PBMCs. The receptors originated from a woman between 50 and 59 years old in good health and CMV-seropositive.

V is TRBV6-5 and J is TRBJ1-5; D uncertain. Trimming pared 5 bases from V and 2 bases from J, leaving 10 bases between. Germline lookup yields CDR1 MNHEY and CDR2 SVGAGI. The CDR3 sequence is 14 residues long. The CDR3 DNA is TGTGCCAGCAGTGAATCAGGCCGCAATCAGCCCCAGCATTTT. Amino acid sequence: CASSESGRNQPQHF.

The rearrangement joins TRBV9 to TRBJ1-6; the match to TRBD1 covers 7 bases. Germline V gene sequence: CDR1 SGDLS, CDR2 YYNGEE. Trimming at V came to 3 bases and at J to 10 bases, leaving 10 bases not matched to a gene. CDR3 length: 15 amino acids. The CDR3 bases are TGTGCCAGCAGCGCCAATGGACAGGTGGACTCACCCCTCCACTTT. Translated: CASSANGQVDSPLHF.

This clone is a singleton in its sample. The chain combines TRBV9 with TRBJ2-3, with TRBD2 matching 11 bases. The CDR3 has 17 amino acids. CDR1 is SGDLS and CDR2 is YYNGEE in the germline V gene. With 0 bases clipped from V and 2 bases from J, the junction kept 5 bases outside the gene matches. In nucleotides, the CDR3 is TGTGCCAGCAGCGTAGCCGCGACTAGCGGGGACACAGATACGCAGTATTTT. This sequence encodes CASSVAATSGDTDTQYF.